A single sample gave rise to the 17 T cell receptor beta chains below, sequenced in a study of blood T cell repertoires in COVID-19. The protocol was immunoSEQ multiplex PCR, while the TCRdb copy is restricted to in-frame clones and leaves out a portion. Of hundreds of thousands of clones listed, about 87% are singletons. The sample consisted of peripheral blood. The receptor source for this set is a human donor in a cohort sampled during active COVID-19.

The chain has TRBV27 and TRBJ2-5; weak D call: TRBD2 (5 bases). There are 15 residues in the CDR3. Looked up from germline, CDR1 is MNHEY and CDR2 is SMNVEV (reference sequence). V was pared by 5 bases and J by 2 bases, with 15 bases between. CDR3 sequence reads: CASSPATMGQETQYF. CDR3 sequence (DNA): TGTGCCAGCAGTCCCGCGACTATGGGACAAGAGACCCAGTACTTC.

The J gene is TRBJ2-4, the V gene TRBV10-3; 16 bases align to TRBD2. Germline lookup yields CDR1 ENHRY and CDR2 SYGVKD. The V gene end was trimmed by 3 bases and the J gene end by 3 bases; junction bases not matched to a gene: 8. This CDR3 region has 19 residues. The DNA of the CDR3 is TGTGCCATCAGTGAAGGGACTAGCGGGGGGGCCAGTGGCAAAAACATTCAGTACTTC. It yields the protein CAISEGTSGGASGKNIQYF.

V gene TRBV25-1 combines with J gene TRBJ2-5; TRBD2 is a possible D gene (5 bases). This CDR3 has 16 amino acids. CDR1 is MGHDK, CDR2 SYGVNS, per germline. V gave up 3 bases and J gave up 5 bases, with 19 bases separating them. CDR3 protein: CASSERVRSSRETQYF. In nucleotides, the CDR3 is TGTGCCAGCAGTGAGAGGGTTCGGAGTTCGAGGGAGACCCAGTACTTC.

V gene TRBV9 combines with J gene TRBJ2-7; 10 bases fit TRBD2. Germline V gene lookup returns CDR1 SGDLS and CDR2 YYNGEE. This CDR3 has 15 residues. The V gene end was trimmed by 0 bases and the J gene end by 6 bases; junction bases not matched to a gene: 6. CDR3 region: CASSVDQLAGSEQYF. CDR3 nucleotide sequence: TGTGCCAGCAGCGTAGATCAACTAGCGGGGAGCGAGCAGTACTTC. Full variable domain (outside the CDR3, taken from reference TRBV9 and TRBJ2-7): DSGVTQTPKHLITATGQRVTLRCSPRSGDLSVYWYQQSLDQGLQFLIQYYNGEERAKGNILERFSAQQFPDLHSELNLSSLELGDSALYFCASSVDQLAGSEQYFGPGTRLTVT.

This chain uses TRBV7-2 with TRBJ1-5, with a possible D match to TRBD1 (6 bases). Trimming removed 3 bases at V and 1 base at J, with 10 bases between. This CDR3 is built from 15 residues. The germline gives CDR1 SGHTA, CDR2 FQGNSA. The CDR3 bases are TGTGCCAGCAGCTTCTCAGGGGTGAGCAATCAGCCCCAGCATTTT. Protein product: CASSFSGVSNQPQHF.

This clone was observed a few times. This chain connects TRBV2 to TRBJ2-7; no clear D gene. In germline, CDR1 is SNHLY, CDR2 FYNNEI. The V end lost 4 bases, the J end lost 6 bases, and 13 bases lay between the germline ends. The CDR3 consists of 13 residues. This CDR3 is CASSGRIVSEQYF. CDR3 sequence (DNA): TGTGCCAGCAGTGGCAGGATCGTCTCCGAGCAGTACTTC.

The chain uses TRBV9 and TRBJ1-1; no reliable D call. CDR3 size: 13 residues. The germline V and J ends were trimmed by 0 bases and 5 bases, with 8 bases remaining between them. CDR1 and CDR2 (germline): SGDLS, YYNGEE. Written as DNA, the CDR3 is TGTGCCAGCAGCGTAGGCGGGGAGACTGAAGCTTTCTTT. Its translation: CASSVGGETEAFF.

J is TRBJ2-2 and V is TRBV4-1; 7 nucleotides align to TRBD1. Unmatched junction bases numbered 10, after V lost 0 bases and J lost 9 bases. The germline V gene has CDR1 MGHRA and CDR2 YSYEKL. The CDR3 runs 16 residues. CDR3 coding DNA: TGCGCCAGCAGCCAAGATTTGCGACAGGGCGACAGGGAGCTGTTTTTT. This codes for CASSQDLRQGDRELFF.

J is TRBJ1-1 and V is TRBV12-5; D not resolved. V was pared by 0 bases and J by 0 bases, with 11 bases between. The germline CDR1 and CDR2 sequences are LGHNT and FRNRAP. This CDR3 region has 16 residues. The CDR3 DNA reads TGTGCTAGTGGTTTGGTACATCCAGACATGAACACTGAAGCTTTCTTT. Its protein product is CASGLVHPDMNTEAFF.

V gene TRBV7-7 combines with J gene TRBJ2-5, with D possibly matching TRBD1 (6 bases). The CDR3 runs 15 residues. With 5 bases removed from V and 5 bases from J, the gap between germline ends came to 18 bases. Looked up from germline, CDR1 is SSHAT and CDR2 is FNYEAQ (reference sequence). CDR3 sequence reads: CASSRHGGWEETQYF. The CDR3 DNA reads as TGTGCCAGCAGCCGGCATGGGGGCTGGGAGGAGACCCAGTACTTC.

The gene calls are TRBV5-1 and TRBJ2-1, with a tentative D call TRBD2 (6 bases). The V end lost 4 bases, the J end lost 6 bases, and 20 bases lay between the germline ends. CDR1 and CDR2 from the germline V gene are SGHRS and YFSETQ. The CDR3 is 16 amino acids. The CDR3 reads CASSGPEAGEANEQFF. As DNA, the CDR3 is TGCGCCAGCAGCGGCCCGGAAGCGGGTGAAGCCAATGAGCAGTTCTTC.

CDR3 bases: TGTGCCAGCAGCCAAGATAGGTTTGGCGGGAAGGGTTCCTACAATGAGCAGTTCTTC. Protein: CASSQDRFGGKGSYNEQFF. The gene calls are TRBV3-1 (or the pseudogene TRBV3-2) and TRBJ2-1; tentative D call: TRBD2 (6 bases). Germline V gene lookup returns CDR1 LGHDT and CDR2 YNNKEL (reference sequence). The length of the CDR3 is 19 residues. Trimming stripped 0 bases from V and 1 base from J, with 19 bases between.

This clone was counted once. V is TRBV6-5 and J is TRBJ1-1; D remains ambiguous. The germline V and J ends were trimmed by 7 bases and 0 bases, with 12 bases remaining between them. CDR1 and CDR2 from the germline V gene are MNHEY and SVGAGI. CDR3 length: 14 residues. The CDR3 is CASTKEGLNTEAFF. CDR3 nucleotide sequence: TGTGCCAGCACAAAGGAGGGTTTGAACACTGAAGCTTTCTTT.

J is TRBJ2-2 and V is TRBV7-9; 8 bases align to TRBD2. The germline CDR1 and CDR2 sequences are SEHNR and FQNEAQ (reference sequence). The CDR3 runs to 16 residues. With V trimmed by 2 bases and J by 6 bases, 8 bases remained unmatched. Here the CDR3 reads CASSLSVAGFAGELFF. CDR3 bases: TGTGCCAGCAGCTTAAGCGTAGCGGGGTTTGCCGGGGAGCTGTTTTTT.

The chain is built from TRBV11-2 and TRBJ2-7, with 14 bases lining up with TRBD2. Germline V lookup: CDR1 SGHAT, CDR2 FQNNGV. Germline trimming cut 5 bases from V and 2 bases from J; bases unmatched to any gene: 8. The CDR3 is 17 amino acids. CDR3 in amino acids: CASSPGLAGGYTYEQYF. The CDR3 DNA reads TGTGCCAGCAGCCCTGGACTAGCGGGGGGTTACACCTACGAGCAGTACTTC. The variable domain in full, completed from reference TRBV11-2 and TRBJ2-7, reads EAGVAQSPRYKIIEKRQSVAFWCNPISGHATLYWYQQILGQGPKLLIQFQNNGVVDDSQLPKDRFSAERLKGVDSTLKIQPAKLEDSAVYLCASSPGLAGGYTYEQYFGPGTRLTVT.

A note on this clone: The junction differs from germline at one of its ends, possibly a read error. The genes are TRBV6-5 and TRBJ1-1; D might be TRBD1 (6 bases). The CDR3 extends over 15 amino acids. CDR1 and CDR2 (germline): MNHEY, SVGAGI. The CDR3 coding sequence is TGTGCCAGCAGTCCGCGACAGGCGTCCAACACTGAAGCTTTTTTT. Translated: CASSPRQASNTEAFF.

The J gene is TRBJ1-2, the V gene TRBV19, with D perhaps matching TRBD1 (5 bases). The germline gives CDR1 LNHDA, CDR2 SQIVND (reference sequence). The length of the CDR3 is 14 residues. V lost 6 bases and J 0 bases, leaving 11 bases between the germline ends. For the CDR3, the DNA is TGTGCCAGTAGCCTCCGGGACTCTAACTATGGCTACACCTTC. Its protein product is CASSLRDSNYGYTF.